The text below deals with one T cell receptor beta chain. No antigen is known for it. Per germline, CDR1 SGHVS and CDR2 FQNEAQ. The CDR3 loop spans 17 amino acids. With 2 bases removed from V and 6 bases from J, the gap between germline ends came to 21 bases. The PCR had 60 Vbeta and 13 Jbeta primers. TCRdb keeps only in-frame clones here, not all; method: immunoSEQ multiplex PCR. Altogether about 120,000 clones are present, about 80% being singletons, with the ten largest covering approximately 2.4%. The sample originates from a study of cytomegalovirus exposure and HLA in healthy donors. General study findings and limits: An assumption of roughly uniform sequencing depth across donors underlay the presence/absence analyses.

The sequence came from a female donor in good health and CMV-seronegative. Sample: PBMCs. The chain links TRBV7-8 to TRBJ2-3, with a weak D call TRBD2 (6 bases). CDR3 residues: CASSLFSPGGAVDTQYF. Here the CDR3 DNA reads TGTGCCAGCAGCTTATTCTCACCAGGAGGGGCAGTGGATACGCAGTATTTT.